This T cell receptor beta chain was observed in a study of blood T cell repertoires in COVID-19. Study as a whole: The cDNA or gDNA used as material had been derived from T cells, B-cell-depleted T cells, or PBMCs.

Authors' analysis steps: Reference gene primer amplification gave estimated nucleated cell counts. TCRdb's table, derived via immunoSEQ multiplex PCR, lists solely in-frame clones and lacks some. The V and J calls and clone size are taken from that table; D and trimming were inferred from the DNA. The table lists about 260,000 clones, approximately 90% of them singletons. The CDR3 spans 15 residues. V lost 2 bases to trimming and J lost 6 bases; unmatched junction nucleotides: 5. Germline V gene sequence: CDR1 SGHRS, CDR2 YFSETQ. Sequenced input: PBMCs or T cells enriched from blood (not recorded which). The clonotype was recovered from a man over 45 who had been exposed to COVID-19. The rearrangement uses TRBV5-1 and TRBJ1-5; 10 nucleotides match TRBD1. The CDR3 spells CASSFGTGASQPQHF. In DNA, the CDR3 is TGCGCCAGCAGCTTTGGGACAGGGGCTTCTCAGCCCCAGCATTTT. The full variable domain, its missing parts supplied by reference TRBV5-1 and TRBJ1-5, is KAGVTQTPRYLIKTRGQQVTLSCSPISGHRSVSWYQQTPGQGLQFLFEYFSETQRNKGNFPGRFSGRQFSNSRSEMNVSTLELGDSALYLCASSFGTGASQPQHFGDGTRLSIL.